Listed below are T cell receptor beta chains from one sample, sequenced in a study of T cell responses to AZD1222 COVID-19 vaccine. Method: immunoSEQ multiplex PCR; TCRdb's copy keeps in-frame clones and lacks some. The sample consists of approximately 75,000 clones, roughly 84% of them appearing once. Sequences were derived from peripheral blood, sampled 28 days after the second AZD1222 dose. The source is an adult who received the AZD1222 COVID-19 vaccine. Each CDR3 is given with its conserved first and last residue. A D gene is named only where the DNA matches it firmly. Size tells how often a clone was seen (once, few, many) or the class of an expanded clone, and some rows leave it out.

size	length	V	J	D	CDR3	DNA
NA	17	TRBV24-1	TRBJ1-5	TRBD1	CATSDLRGDRARQPQHF	TGTGCCACCAGTGATTTGCGAGGTGACAGGGCGCGTCAGCCCCAGCATTTT
NA	15	TRBV6-5	TRBJ1-5	NA	CASSAFGPFNQPQHF	TGTGCCAGCAGCGCATTCGGACCCTTCAATCAGCCCCAGCATTTT
once	13	TRBV4-1	TRBJ2-1	NA	CASSQDLGIPQFF	TGCGCCAGCAGCCAAGATCTAGGGATACCGCAGTTCTTC
once	14	TRBV27	TRBJ2-7	NA	CASSWTVDSYEQYF	TGTGCCAGCAGTTGGACAGTGGATTCCTACGAGCAGTACTTC
NA	13	TRBV27	TRBJ2-6	NA	CASRGSGANVLTF	TGTGCCAGCAGGGGCTCTGGGGCCAACGTCCTGACTTTC
NA	16	TRBV10-3	TRBJ2-1	NA	CAISESASRTYNEQFF	TGTGCCATCAGTGAGTCGGCCTCCCGGACCTACAATGAGCAGTTCTTC
NA	13	TRBV29-1	TRBJ1-2	NA	CSVESGRRDGYTF	TGCAGCGTTGAGTCAGGGAGGCGTGATGGCTACACCTTC
NA	17	TRBV5-8	TRBJ2-2	TRBD2	CASSMRAGGTRTGELFF	TGTGCCAGCAGTATGAGAGCGGGGGGTACGCGCACCGGGGAGCTGTTTTTT
NA	16	TRBV7-9	TRBJ2-1	NA	CASSRGGNRGLNEQFF	TGTGCCAGCAGCCGAGGGGGGAACAGGGGCCTAAATGAGCAGTTCTTC
NA	13	TRBV28	TRBJ1-1	NA	CASSPRGSPEAFF	TGTGCCAGCAGCCCCCGAGGGTCTCCTGAAGCTTTCTTT
NA	15	TRBV19	TRBJ2-1	NA	CASSRSGGPGNEQFF	TGTGCCAGTAGTAGGTCCGGGGGGCCGGGCAATGAGCAGTTCTTC
NA	14	TRBV28	TRBJ2-5	NA	CASTRDILRETQYF	TGTGCCAGTACCCGGGATATACTGCGGGAGACCCAGTACTTC
NA	14	TRBV5-5	TRBJ1-1	TRBD1	CASSPGQSANEAFF	TGTGCCAGCAGCCCGGGACAGTCAGCTAATGAAGCTTTCTTT
NA	14	TRBV4-2	TRBJ1-1	TRBD1	CASSPSDRAPEAFF	TGTGCCAGCAGCCCCTCAGACAGGGCCCCTGAAGCTTTCTTT
NA	15	TRBV18	TRBJ2-5	NA	CASSPGVGDQETQYF	TGTGCCAGCTCACCGGGGGTAGGAGACCAAGAGACCCAGTACTTC
NA	13	TRBV27	TRBJ2-6	NA	CASSFSGANVLTF	TGTGCCAGCAGTTTCTCTGGGGCCAACGTCCTGACTTTC
NA	14	TRBV18	TRBJ2-7	NA	CASSPESAGYEQYF	TGTGCCAGCTCACCAGAATCTGCAGGCTACGAGCAGTACTTC
NA	15	TRBV29-1	TRBJ2-5	TRBD1	CSVEWGTEQQETQYF	TGCAGCGTTGAATGGGGGACAGAACAACAAGAGACCCAGTACTTC
NA	16	TRBV5-1	TRBJ1-5	TRBD1	CASSLNGQGRVQPQHF	TGCGCCAGCAGCTTGAACGGACAGGGCCGAGTCCAGCCCCAGCATTTT
NA	12	TRBV5-8	TRBJ1-1	NA	CASPGMTDQAFF	TGTGCCAGCCCTGGTATGACAGACCAAGCTTTCTTT
NA	15	TRBV10-3	TRBJ1-6	NA	CAISATGSDNSPLHF	TGTGCCATCAGCGCGACAGGCAGCGATAATTCACCCCTCCACTTT
NA	18	TRBV4-2	TRBJ2-3	TRBD2	CASSQDRGASGATDTQYF	TGTGCCAGCAGCCAAGATAGGGGGGCTAGCGGGGCCACAGATACGCAGTATTTT
NA	14	TRBV11-3	TRBJ2-2	TRBD1	CASSLRTGHGELFF	TGTGCCAGCAGCTTACGGACAGGGCACGGGGAGCTGTTTTTT
NA	10	TRBV29-1	TRBJ1-1	NA	CSAGGTEAFF	TGCAGCGCCGGAGGCACTGAAGCTTTCTTT
many	16	TRBV5-1	TRBJ1-5	NA	CASSARRRASNQPQHF	TGCGCCAGCAGCGCTAGGAGGAGGGCGAGCAATCAGCCCCAGCATTTT
few	12	TRBV6-2/TRBV6-3	TRBJ1-2	NA	CASSGRDYGYTF	TGTGCCAGCAGCGGACGGGACTATGGCTACACCTTC
NA	18	TRBV28	TRBJ2-7	NA	CASSLWGLGAIASYEQYF	TGTGCCAGCAGTTTATGGGGCTTAGGGGCCATTGCTAGTTACGAGCAGTACTTC
NA	15	TRBV5-1	TRBJ2-5	TRBD2	CASSLEAGLGETQYF	TGCGCCAGCAGCTTGGAAGCGGGGCTCGGAGAGACCCAGTACTTC
NA	12	TRBV10-2	TRBJ1-6	NA	CAAKGQISPLHF	TGCGCCGCCAAGGGGCAGATTTCACCCCTCCACTTT
NA	16	TRBV5-1	TRBJ2-7	NA	CASSLAAFQPPHEQYF	TGCGCCAGCAGCTTGGCGGCTTTCCAACCTCCCCACGAGCAGTACTTC
NA	13	TRBV27	TRBJ1-5	NA	CASSFGTGQPQHF	TGTGCCAGCAGTTTCGGGACCGGCCAGCCCCAGCATTTT
NA	13	TRBV18	TRBJ2-2	NA	CASSPPGYGELFF	TGTGCCAGCTCACCACCGGGGTACGGGGAGCTGTTTTTT
NA	18	TRBV9	TRBJ1-1	TRBD1	CASSVSKGAGTLGTEAFF	TGTGCCAGCAGCGTAAGCAAGGGGGCCGGGACCCTGGGCACTGAAGCTTTCTTT
NA	15	TRBV4-1	TRBJ2-7	TRBD1	CASSQAGQGAREQYF	TGCGCCAGCAGCCAAGCGGGACAGGGGGCGCGAGAGCAGTACTTC
NA	11	TRBV30	TRBJ1-2	NA	CAWSPPGGYTF	TGTGCCTGGAGTCCCCCGGGTGGCTACACCTTC
few	13	TRBV3-1/TRBV3-2	TRBJ1-1	TRBD1	CASSQGYRGEAFF	TGTGCCAGCAGCCAAGGCTACAGGGGAGAAGCTTTCTTT
NA	13	TRBV12-3/TRBV12-4	TRBJ2-7	NA	CASTYRGGTEQYF	TGTGCCAGCACCTACAGGGGCGGGACCGAGCAGTACTTC